The present T cell receptor (beta chain) was sequenced within a study of T cell changes during pregnancy in multiple sclerosis. The repertoire was sequenced with immunoSEQ multiplex PCR; TCRdb's copy has only in-frame clones and lacks some. The sample records 70,000 to 95,000 clones, 85% to 95% being singletons. Germline CDR1 is LGHNA and CDR2 is YSLEER. CDR3 length: 15 residues. V was shortened by 0 bases and J by 4 bases, with 12 bases between the two germline ends. This chain joins TRBV4-3 and TRBJ1-2, with D maybe TRBD1 (5 bases). The origin of this receptor is a female donor with multiple sclerosis, enrolled in a pregnancy study. Sequencing used peripheral blood, obtained in the third trimester of pregnancy. In DNA, the CDR3 is TGCGCCAGCAGCCAAGAAGCGGGGCGGGTCTATGGCTACACCTTC. Amino acids: CASSQEAGRVYGYTF.